This T cell receptor beta chain was recorded in a study of CD8 T cells in Susac syndrome. CDR3 length equals 14 residues. The V gene lost 1 base and the J gene lost 4 bases, with 10 bases spanning the gap. CDR1 is SGHRS and CDR2 is YFSETQ in the germline V gene. Sequencing of TCR beta drew on CD8+ and CD4+ T cells from blood. Through negative isolation, CD4+ and CD8+ T cells were obtained, while TEMRA cells were enriched using FACS. cDNA came from around 0.54 to 1 ug RNA primed by random hexamers. MiXCR was run by TCRdb on the immunoSEQ multiplex PCR reads, yielding one entry per CDR3 protein. In the table there are 95,000 to 150,000 distinct CDR3 sequences, under 96% of which are singletons.

This rearrangement joins TRBV5-1 to TRBJ2-3, with D perhaps matching TRBD1 or TRBD2 (6 bases each). The sequencing input was CD4+ T cells from PBMCs. The clonotype originates from a human donor with Susac syndrome. CDR3 in DNA: TGCGCCAGCAGCTTGTCCGGGGGCGCAGATACGCAGTATTTT. Residues: CASSLSGGADTQYF. Based on the CDR3 plus reference TRBV5-1 and TRBJ2-3, the full variable domain is KAGVTQTPRYLIKTRGQQVTLSCSPISGHRSVSWYQQTPGQGLQFLFEYFSETQRNKGNFPGRFSGRQFSNSRSEMNVSTLELGDSALYLCASSLSGGADTQYFGPGTRLTVL.